This T cell receptor (beta chain) was captured by sequencing in a study of T-cell reconstitution after alpha-beta-depleted transplantation in children. This CDR3 has 15 amino acids. V shed 1 base and J shed 4 bases, with 13 bases lying between them. The germline V gene has CDR1 SGHRS and CDR2 YFSETQ. This clonotype was seen repeatedly, ten times or more. It was with unique molecular identifiers that the TCRbeta library was prepared. One entry per CDR3 protein, called by TCRdb with MiXCR from the PCR reads. The sample includes a few hundred thousand distinct CDR3 sequences, about 8.8% seen only once; the top ten take 5% to 6%.

The chain joins TRBV5-1 to TRBJ2-3; TRBD1 or TRBD2 may be the D gene (5 bases each). This TCR was sampled from a human donor who donated a stem cell graft to a child with SCID. Material: PBMCs from the stem cell graft donor, obtained from the stem cell graft. In nucleotides, the CDR3 is TGCGCCAGCAGCTTGCGAGGGGCGCGGGCAGATACGCAGTATTTT. Residues: CASSLRGARADTQYF. Complete variable domain (other parts from reference TRBV5-1 and TRBJ2-3): KAGVTQTPRYLIKTRGQQVTLSCSPISGHRSVSWYQQTPGQGLQFLFEYFSETQRNKGNFPGRFSGRQFSNSRSEMNVSTLELGDSALYLCASSLRGARADTQYFGPGTRLTVL.